This is a list of T cell receptor beta chains from one sample in a study of cytomegalovirus exposure and HLA in healthy donors. Repertoires were generated with immunoSEQ multiplex PCR, while TCRdb's copy carries only in-frame clones and drops some. Of 78,000 or so clones in the sample, 62% were seen once. Sequencing was done on a sample of PBMCs. These receptors were collected from a male donor in good health and CMV-seropositive. Both conserved end residues are part of each CDR3. D genes are given only for firm matches. Size values are once, few and many counts, or a class for expanded clones, and some rows have none.

v_gene,abundance,j_gene,d_gene,CDR3aa,CDR3nt
TRBV9,.,TRBJ1-3,.,CASSVDALGNTIYF,TGTGCCAGCAGCGTAGACGCGTTAGGAAACACCATATATTTT
TRBV6-4,.,TRBJ1-5,TRBD1,CASSPRATGGHQPQHF,TGTGCCAGCAGTCCCCGGGCGACAGGGGGTCATCAGCCCCAGCATTTT
TRBV7-3,.,TRBJ2-2,TRBD2,CASSLVGGPGTGELFF,TGTGCCAGCAGCTTGGTGGGAGGGCCGGGGACCGGGGAGCTGTTTTTT
TRBV30,.,TRBJ1-5,.,CAWSVQGGNQPQHF,TGTGCCTGGAGTGTACAAGGGGGCAATCAGCCCCAGCATTTT
TRBV5-4,.,TRBJ2-6,.,CASSLVSGGMGANVLTF,TGTGCCAGCAGCTTGGTATCAGGGGGGATGGGGGCCAACGTCCTGACTTTC
TRBV19,few,TRBJ2-6,.,CASSPIDATTGANVLTF,TGTGCCAGTAGCCCCATTGACGCCACTACTGGGGCCAACGTCCTGACTTTC
TRBV27,.,TRBJ2-3,.,CASTLGGLSTDTQYF,TGTGCCAGCACCTTGGGGGGGCTGAGCACAGATACGCAGTATTTT
TRBV5-4,.,TRBJ2-2,TRBD2,CASSLGETSGTGELFF,TGTGCCAGCAGCTTGGGGGAGACTAGCGGTACCGGGGAGCTGTTTTTT
TRBV5-1,.,TRBJ1-1,.,CASSLNLGAKNTEAFF,TGCGCCAGCAGCCTCAACTTGGGGGCAAAGAACACTGAAGCTTTCTTT
TRBV7-9,few,TRBJ1-1,.,CSSSPGPGITEAFF,TGTTCCAGCAGCCCTGGTCCGGGGATCACTGAAGCTTTCTTT
TRBV4-1,few,TRBJ2-5,.,CASSQGLGGPLRKTQYF,TGCGCCAGCAGCCAAGGTCTCGGGGGACCCCTTCGAAAGACCCAGTACTTC
TRBV5-1,.,TRBJ2-3,TRBD2,CASSLVASGGTDTQYF,TGCGCCAGCAGCTTGGTGGCTAGCGGGGGAACAGATACGCAGTATTTT
TRBV5-6,once,TRBJ1-4,.,CASSSLNEKLFF,TGTGCCAGCAGCTCACTTAATGAAAAACTGTTTTTT
TRBV6-4,.,TRBJ1-6,.,CASSESSDGSPLHF,TGTGCCAGCAGTGAATCATCAGACGGGTCACCCCTCCACTTT
TRBV4-1,.,TRBJ1-1,TRBD1,CASSQAGGRAFF,TGCGCCAGCAGCCAAGCAGGGGGTCGAGCTTTCTTT
TRBV1,.,TRBJ2-7,.,CTSSQGMEWEGLTYEQYF,TGCACCAGCAGCCAAGGTATGGAATGGGAGGGACTTACCTACGAGCAGTACTTC
TRBV25-1,few,TRBJ2-5,.,CASGPGHLETQYF,TGTGCCAGCGGCCCGGGACATCTAGAGACCCAGTACTTC
TRBV28,few,TRBJ2-1,TRBD2,CASSLNFASGGINEQFF,TGTGCCAGCAGTTTAAATTTTGCTAGCGGGGGGATAAATGAGCAGTTCTTC
TRBV5-8,.,TRBJ2-7,.,CASSSGRRTYEQYF,TGTGCCAGCAGCTCAGGCAGGCGAACCTACGAGCAGTACTTC
TRBV6-5,.,TRBJ1-4,TRBD1,CASSSTGDEKLFF,TGTGCCAGCAGCTCCACAGGGGATGAAAAACTGTTTTTT
TRBV19,.,TRBJ2-3,TRBD2,CASRTLAGVGDTQYF,TGTGCCAGTAGGACGTTGGCGGGAGTGGGGGATACGCAGTATTTT
TRBV7-7,.,TRBJ2-5,.,CASSLYDSQETQYF,TGTGCTAGCAGCCTATACGACAGCCAAGAGACCCAGTACTTC
TRBV7-9,.,TRBJ2-2,TRBD1,CASSFVGGTGRGGELFF,TGTGCCAGCAGCTTCGTCGGCGGGACAGGCCGGGGCGGGGAGCTGTTTTTT
TRBV4-3,.,TRBJ2-3,.,CASSQDWGLRTDTQYF,TGCGCCAGCAGCCAAGATTGGGGCCTTCGCACAGATACGCAGTATTTT
TRBV5-4,.,TRBJ2-3,TRBD2,CASSPKLATSTDTQYF,TGTGCCAGCAGCCCAAAACTAGCGACTAGCACAGATACGCAGTATTTT
TRBV29-1,.,TRBJ2-3,TRBD2,CSGTSGRARYTDTQYF,TGCAGCGGGACTAGCGGGAGGGCCCGATACACAGATACGCAGTATTTT
TRBV5-1,.,TRBJ2-7,.,CASSLTGTAYEQYF,TGCGCCAGCAGCTTGACAGGGACGGCCTACGAGCAGTACTTC
TRBV5-6,.,TRBJ2-5,TRBD2,CASSLLAGGPETQYF,TGTGCCAGCAGTCTGCTAGCGGGGGGGCCCGAGACCCAGTACTTC
TRBV19,.,TRBJ2-1,TRBD1,CASSIGGTGGNEQFF,TGTGCCAGTAGTATAGGGGGGACAGGGGGGAATGAGCAGTTCTTC
TRBV5-4,.,TRBJ1-5,.,CASSWGGGFNQPQHF,TGTGCCAGCAGCTGGGGAGGGGGGTTCAATCAGCCCCAGCATTTT
TRBV6-5,few,TRBJ2-7,TRBD2,CASSNLAGGYEQYF,TGTGCCAGCAGCAATCTAGCGGGAGGCTACGAGCAGTACTTC
TRBV6-5,.,TRBJ2-7,.,CASSPIRGADEQYF,TGTGCCAGCAGTCCAATTCGGGGGGCCGACGAGCAGTACTTC
TRBV10-3,few,TRBJ2-1,TRBD2,CAISDLTSGSNEQFF,TGTGCCATCAGTGACCTAACTAGCGGGAGCAATGAGCAGTTCTTC